A single sample is the source of the 18 T cell receptor beta chains below, sequenced in a study of cytomegalovirus exposure and HLA in healthy donors. The PCR employed 60 Vbeta primers together with 13 Jbeta primers. Here immunoSEQ multiplex PCR was the method, and the copy in TCRdb shows in-frame clones only, minus some. The profile shows around 50,000 clones, around three fifths of them singletons. Sequenced input: PBMCs. The receptors originated from a human donor in good health.

Of note for this clone: The junction shows a germline mismatch at one end, possibly a read error. The chain employs TRBV7-9 and TRBJ2-7; 8 bases agree with TRBD1. The CDR3 contains 14 residues. Germline-derived CDR1 and CDR2 are SEHNR and FQNEAQ (reference sequence). Written as DNA, the CDR3 is TGTTCCAGCAGCTTAGGACAGGGTTCTTACGAGCAGTACTTC. The encoded protein is CSSSLGQGSYEQYF.

The chain recombines TRBV25-1 with TRBJ1-6; 8 nucleotides line up with TRBD1. V lost 6 bases, J lost 7 bases, and 5 bases stayed unmatched. Germline V gene data show CDR1 as MGHDK and CDR2 as SYGVNS. This CDR3 has 14 amino acids. CDR3: CASRGGQANSPLHF. The DNA of the CDR3 is TGTGCCAGCAGGGGGGGACAGGCAAATTCACCCCTCCACTTT. The full variable domain, with the rest looked up from reference TRBV25-1 and TRBJ1-6, is EADIYQTPRYLVIGTGKKITLECSQTMGHDKMYWYQQDPGMELHLIHYSYGVNSTEKGDLSSESTVSRIRTEHFPLTLESARPSHTSQYLCASRGGQANSPLHFGNGTRLTVT.

In DNA form, the CDR3 reads TGCGCCAGCAGCCAAGATGAGGGGACTAGCGGGGGGGCATCGAATACGCAGTATTTT. It yields the protein CASSQDEGTSGGASNTQYF. The V and J genes are TRBV4-1 and TRBJ2-3; the match to TRBD2 covers 16 bases. CDR3 length equals 19 residues. Germline V gene sequence: CDR1 MGHRA, CDR2 YSYEKL. Trimming at V came to 0 bases and at J to 7 bases, leaving 10 bases not matched to a gene.

This CDR3 reads CSVLDRESYEQYF. CDR3 in DNA: TGCAGCGTTCTTGACAGGGAGTCCTACGAGCAGTACTTC. The genes are TRBV29-1 and TRBJ2-7; 7 bases are shared with TRBD1. Germline V gene lookup returns CDR1 SQVTM and CDR2 ANQGSEA. CDR3 length: 13 residues. With V trimmed by 5 bases and J by 1 base, 5 bases remained unmatched.

This rearrangement joins TRBV7-6 to TRBJ1-1, with D possibly being TRBD1 (5 bases). The CDR3 runs 15 residues. The V end lost 5 bases, the J end lost 0 bases, and 13 bases lay between the germline ends. Germline CDR1 reads SGHVS; CDR2 reads FNYEAQ. The DNA for the CDR3 is TGTGCCAGCAGCAGGTCGGGGGGAATGAACACTGAAGCTTTCTTT. Its protein is CASSRSGGMNTEAFF.

The chain couples TRBV7-9 to TRBJ1-1; no definite D call. The CDR3 runs to 17 residues. V lost 5 bases, J lost 1 base, and 20 bases lay in between. From germline, CDR1 is SEHNR and CDR2 FQNEAQ (reference sequence). CDR3 sequence reads: CASSPTLRVLRNTEAFF. The DNA for the CDR3 is TGTGCCAGCAGCCCAACCCTGAGGGTCTTGAGGAACACTGAAGCTTTCTTT.

V and J are TRBV18 and TRBJ2-5; weak D call: TRBD1 (6 bases). Between the trimmed V and J ends, which lost 3 bases and 1 base, there was a span of 9 bases. This CDR3 is built from 14 residues. Germline CDR1 reads KGHSH; CDR2 reads LQKENI. The CDR3 sequence is CASSPGQLQETQYF. The CDR3 coding sequence is TGTGCCAGCTCACCCGGACAGCTCCAAGAGACCCAGTACTTC.

This clone was seen only once. The gene calls are TRBV5-4 and TRBJ2-7, with 8 bases lining up with TRBD2. Germline CDR1 reads SGHNT; CDR2 reads YYREEE (reference sequence). This CDR3 contains 16 residues. After removal of 4 bases from V and 4 bases from J, the junction contained 13 bases not matched to a gene. The DNA for the CDR3 is TGTGCCAGCAGCCCGAACGGGGGGGCAAGAAAATACGAGCAGTACTTC. This encodes CASSPNGGARKYEQYF.

The chain links TRBV9 to TRBJ2-5; 9 bases are a match to TRBD2. The CDR3 spans 16 residues. V lost 4 bases and J lost 5; bases outside the gene matches: 12. Looked up from germline, CDR1 is SGDLS and CDR2 is YYNGEE. The CDR3 protein is CASSPQGGGGAETQYF. CDR3 nucleotides: TGTGCCAGCAGCCCGCAGGGTGGCGGGGGGGCGGAGACCCAGTACTTC.

This clone was seen more than once but under ten times. V is TRBV27 and J is TRBJ2-3; possibly TRBD2 for D (6 bases). Germline V gene sequence: CDR1 MNHEY, CDR2 SMNVEV (reference sequence). CDR3 size: 14 residues. Trimming removed 5 bases from V and 3 bases from J, with 12 bases in between. The CDR3 nucleotides read TGTGCCAGCAGTCGGGAGATACGGACAGATACGCAGTATTTT. Its translation is CASSREIRTDTQYF.

This clone has just one count. The chain carries TRBV18 and TRBJ1-5; 9 bases fit TRBD1. Per germline, CDR1 KGHSH and CDR2 LQKENI. J lost 7 bases, V lost 3 bases, and 10 bases had no gene match. This CDR3 contains 16 residues. CDR3 protein: CASSPTPGQGGQPQHF. The DNA of the CDR3 is TGTGCCAGCTCACCTACTCCGGGACAGGGAGGACAGCCCCAGCATTTT.

This rearrangement joins TRBV9 to TRBJ2-1; 11 bases are a match to TRBD2. The CDR3 sequence is 14 residues long. V dropped 6 bases and J dropped 10; count of bases not matched to a gene: 9. Germline V gives CDR1 SGDLS, CDR2 YYNGEE. This CDR3 reads CASTPGLAGVEQFF. The CDR3 DNA follows: TGTGCCAGCACCCCCGGACTAGCGGGCGTGGAGCAGTTCTTC.

The chain has TRBV6-5 and TRBJ1-2, with a possible D match to TRBD1 (6 bases). The V end lost 5 bases, the J end lost 4 bases, and 17 bases lay between the germline ends. The CDR3 runs 15 residues. CDR1 MNHEY and CDR2 SVGAGI come from the germline V gene. CDR3 sequence: CASSPSGGRSYGYTF. As DNA, the CDR3 is TGTGCCAGCAGTCCCTCGGGGGGGCGAAGCTATGGCTACACCTTC.

This clone was detected once. This sequence joins TRBV27 and TRBJ1-2; 9 bases line up with TRBD1. CDR3 size: 14 residues. Germline V lookup: CDR1 MNHEY, CDR2 SMNVEV (reference sequence). The V segment lost 6 bases and the J segment 6 bases; nucleotides outside the gene matches: 8. CDR3 in DNA: TGTGCCAGCAGCCCCACCGGGACAGGGAATGGCTACACCTTC. Translation: CASSPTGTGNGYTF.

The chain combines TRBV19 with TRBJ2-1; 9 bases are shared with TRBD2. Germline loops: CDR1 LNHDA, CDR2 SQIVND (reference sequence). This CDR3 spans 15 amino acids. The V gene end was trimmed by 4 bases and the J gene end by 3 bases; junction bases not matched to a gene: 4. The CDR3 nucleotides are TGTGCCAGTAGTACAAAGCGGGGGGTCTACAATGAGCAGTTCTTC. Translation: CASSTKRGVYNEQFF.

Only a few counts were recorded for this clone. This chain joins TRBV29-1 and TRBJ2-3; D might be TRBD2 (5 bases). Germline V lookup: CDR1 SQVTM, CDR2 ANQGSEA. V dropped 5 bases and J dropped 3 bases, with 12 bases sitting between them. The CDR3 is 13 residues long. CDR3 residues: CSVINPGTDTQYF. DNA of the CDR3: TGCAGCGTTATTAATCCGGGGACAGATACGCAGTATTTT.

The chain is built from TRBV7-6 and TRBJ2-7, with a tentative D call TRBD2 (5 bases). This CDR3 is 17 amino acids long. V lost 1 base, J lost 4 bases, and 20 bases lay in between. Germline V CDR1 and CDR2: SGHVS, FNYEAQ. CDR3 in amino acids: CASSLEGSRAVLYEQYF. The CDR3 DNA is TGTGCCAGCAGCTTAGAAGGGTCGAGGGCGGTCCTGTACGAGCAGTACTTC. Looking up the rest from reference TRBV7-6 and TRBJ2-7 gives the full variable domain: GAGVSQSPRYKVTKRGQDVALRCDPISGHVSLYWYRQALGQGPEFLTYFNYEAQQDKSGLPNDRFSAERPEGSISTLTIQRTEQRDSAMYRCASSLEGSRAVLYEQYFGPGTRLTVT.

This clone has a handful of counts. V gene TRBV30 combines with J gene TRBJ2-7, with 9 bases matching TRBD1. Germline-derived CDR1 and CDR2 are GTSNPN and SVGIG (reference sequence). This CDR3 is 13 amino acids long. J gave up 0 bases and V 4 bases, and 1 base lay outside the gene matches. As DNA, the CDR3 is TGTGCCTGGACGACAGGGGGCTCCTACGAGCAGTACTTC. It translates to CAWTTGGSYEQYF. Complete variable domain (other parts from reference TRBV30 and TRBJ2-7): SQTIHQWPATLVQPVGSPLSLECTVEGTSNPNLYWYRQAAGRGLQLLFYSVGIGQISSEVPQNLSASRPQDRQFILSSKKLLLSDSGFYLCAWTTGGSYEQYFGPGTRLTVT.